The 27 T cell receptor beta chains below come from one sample, sequenced in a study of blood T cell repertoires in COVID-19. Profiled with immunoSEQ multiplex PCR; TCRdb holds only in-frame clones, not every one. This table holds 250,000 to 350,000 clones, about 92% found once. The sequenced sample was PBMCs or T cells enriched from blood (not recorded which). These receptors were taken from a woman aged 25-40 years who had recovered from COVID-19.

In the case of this clone: Relative to the germline gene, one junction end is altered; a read error may explain this. The genes are TRBV5-5 and TRBJ1-5; TRBD1 agrees at 8 bases. The CDR3 is made up of 14 amino acids. Germline V gives CDR1 SGHKS, CDR2 YYEKEE (reference sequence). CDR3 coding DNA: TGTGCCAGCAGCACCGGACAGGGCAACCAGCCCCAGCATTTT. As protein: CASSTGQGNQPQHF.

The chain joins TRBV5-1 to TRBJ1-5, with D possibly TRBD1 on 6 matching bases. Germline V gene data show CDR1 as SGHRS and CDR2 as YFSETQ. CDR3 length: 13 residues. V lost 7 bases, J lost 5 bases, and 13 bases lay in between. CDR3 amino acids: CASRGGEDQPQHF. CDR3 nucleotide sequence: TGCGCCAGCCGGGGGGGCGAAGATCAGCCCCAGCATTTT.

The J gene is TRBJ2-2, the V gene TRBV5-1, with a possible D match to TRBD2 (5 bases). Germline CDR1 is SGHRS and CDR2 is YFSETQ. The CDR3 totals 15 residues. V shed 2 bases and J shed 2 bases, with 10 bases lying between them. CDR3 DNA: TGCGCCAGCAGCTTCGCGGAGGTTAACACCGGGGAGCTGTTTTTT. It yields the protein CASSFAEVNTGELFF.

V usage is TRBV30 and J usage is TRBJ1-6, with 7 bases that match TRBD1. V shed 4 bases, J shed 6 bases, and the junction held 0 bases outside the gene matches. CDR3 length equals 12 residues. Germline-derived CDR1 and CDR2 are GTSNPN and SVGIG (reference sequence). The CDR3 coding sequence is TGTGCCTGGAACAGGGGTAATTCACCCCTCCACTTT. Its protein is CAWNRGNSPLHF.

This clone was recorded only once. The V call is TRBV28, the J call TRBJ1-2; 7 bases line up with TRBD1. The length of the CDR3 is 14 residues. The germline CDR1 and CDR2 sequences are MDHEN and SYDVKM. The J segment lost 8 bases and the V segment lost 6 bases, leaving 12 bases of the junction unmatched. As DNA, the CDR3 is TGTGCCAGCAGCTACGGACAGGCAAATAGGGGCTACACCTTC. Its protein product is CASSYGQANRGYTF.

The chain has TRBV12-3 or TRBV12-4 and TRBJ1-1; the D gene is possibly TRBD1 (6 bases). The CDR3 is made up of 13 amino acids. V was shortened by 4 bases and J by 3 bases, with 9 bases between the two germline ends. The CDR3 loop is CASSSGQYTEAFF. The DNA for the CDR3 is TGTGCCAGCAGTTCCGGACAGTACACTGAAGCTTTCTTT.

This clone occurred a few times. In nucleotides, the CDR3 is TGTGCCAGTCGGCCCAGCGGGAGGACCAAAAACATTCAGTACTTC. Its translation is CASRPSGRTKNIQYF. The chain uses TRBV19 and TRBJ2-4; 9 bases align to TRBD2. The CDR3 totals 15 residues. From germline, CDR1 is LNHDA and CDR2 SQIVND (reference sequence). Trimming removed 8 bases from V and 2 bases from J; junction bases left unmatched: 7.

V gene TRBV3-1 (or the pseudogene TRBV3-2) combines with J gene TRBJ1-6, with D hard to call. The CDR3 has 14 amino acids. Germline CDR1 reads LGHDT; CDR2 reads YNNKEL (reference sequence). V was clipped by 0 bases and J by 10 bases, with 10 bases between them. CDR3 sequence: CASSQDSGRSPLHF. As DNA, the CDR3 is TGTGCCAGCAGCCAAGATAGCGGGCGATCACCCCTCCACTTT.

The V and J genes are TRBV5-1 and TRBJ2-3, with a tentative D call TRBD2 (5 bases). The V end lost 1 base, the J end lost 5 bases, and 11 bases lay between the germline ends. The CDR3 spans 14 residues. The V gene's germline CDR1 is SGHRS and CDR2 YFSETQ. CDR3 DNA sequence: TGCGCCAGCAGCTTGCGACCCGGGGTAGATACGCAGTATTTT. It is translated as CASSLRPGVDTQYF.

The genes are TRBV7-9 and TRBJ2-7; 9 bases map to TRBD1. The germline V gene has CDR1 SEHNR and CDR2 FQNEAQ (reference sequence). The CDR3 contains 14 residues. The trim removed 4 bases at V and 5 bases at J, leaving 6 bases unmatched. In DNA form, the CDR3 reads TGTGCCAGCAGCTCCGGGACAGGGTTTGACGAGCAGTACTTC. This gives the protein CASSSGTGFDEQYF. The variable domain in full, with the rest retrieved from reference TRBV7-9 and TRBJ2-7, is DTGVSQNPRHKITKRGQNVTFRCDPISEHNRLYWYRQTLGQGPEFLTYFQNEAQLEKSRLLSDRFSAERPKGSFSTLEIQRTEQGDSAMYLCASSSGTGFDEQYFGPGTRLTVT.

The CDR3 DNA follows: TGCGCCAGCAACCCCGGGACAGCAGACTACGAGCAGTACTTC. As protein: CASNPGTADYEQYF. The rearrangement joins TRBV5-1 to TRBJ2-7, with 7 bases that match TRBD1. CDR3 length equals 14 residues. Germline values: CDR1 SGHRS, CDR2 YFSETQ. V shed 6 bases and J 3 bases; nucleotides not matched to a gene: 9.

The chain recombines TRBV19 with TRBJ1-2; TRBD1 matches at 7 bases. The CDR3 length is 16 residues. J lost 8 bases, V lost 5 bases, and 17 bases had no gene match. Germline V gene sequence: CDR1 LNHDA, CDR2 SQIVND (reference sequence). The DNA of the CDR3 is TGTGCCAGTAGTTCCTCCCGGACCTTGACAGGGATGGGCTACACCTTC. Translation: CASSSSRTLTGMGYTF.

The gene calls are TRBV27 and TRBJ1-1; D call uncertain. CDR1 and CDR2 (germline): MNHEY, SMNVEV (reference sequence). The CDR3 consists of 15 residues. The V end lost 6 bases, the J end lost 5 bases, and 19 bases lay between the germline ends. In nucleotides, the CDR3 is TGTGCCAGCAGCCTTATAAGAGCCCTCCGGACTGAAGCTTTCTTT. Its translation: CASSLIRALRTEAFF.

The chain has TRBV10-3 and TRBJ2-5, with 7 bases that match TRBD1. The V and J ends lost 8 bases and 0 bases, in that order; junction bases with no gene match: 3. CDR3 length: 13 residues. Germline lookup yields CDR1 ENHRY and CDR2 SYGVKD. The CDR3 loop is CAIAGTDQETQYF. The CDR3 DNA is TGTGCCATCGCCGGGACAGACCAAGAGACCCAGTACTTC.

The J gene is TRBJ1-2, the V gene TRBV5-4; 9 bases map to TRBD1. The CDR3 has 12 amino acids. Germline CDR1 and CDR2: SGHNT and YYREEE (reference sequence). Trimming took 3 bases from V and 10 from J; bases not matched to a gene: 4. Here the CDR3 DNA reads TGTGCCAGCAGCTCCGACAGGGGGTACTACACCTTC. Encoded protein: CASSSDRGYYTF.

This clone was picked up one time. The chain couples TRBV4-2 to TRBJ2-1; 10 bases are shared with TRBD2. The trim removed 0 bases at V and 7 bases at J, leaving 9 bases unmatched. The germline gives CDR1 LGHNA, CDR2 YNFKEQ. This CDR3 contains 17 residues. CDR3 in DNA: TGTGCCAGCAGCCAAGATGTTATACTAGCGGGAAGGAATGAGCAGTTCTTC. Translating gives CASSQDVILAGRNEQFF.

This clone turned up a few times. The rearrangement joins TRBV2 to TRBJ2-3; the D gene is possibly TRBD2 (6 bases). The germline gives CDR1 SNHLY, CDR2 FYNNEI. The CDR3 totals 13 residues. In nucleotides, the CDR3 is TGTGCGGGAGGTCCGAGACAAACAGATACGCAGTATTTT. Residues: CAGGPRQTDTQYF.

The chain joins TRBV9 to TRBJ1-1; TRBD1 is a possible D gene (6 bases). This CDR3 is 16 amino acids long. The V end lost 0 bases, the J end lost 4 bases, and 16 bases lay between the germline ends. Germline V gene lookup returns CDR1 SGDLS and CDR2 YYNGEE. The CDR3 here is CASSVGPKTGRTEAFF. CDR3 in DNA: TGTGCCAGCAGCGTAGGACCCAAGACAGGCCGCACTGAAGCTTTCTTT.

The V call is TRBV19, the J call TRBJ1-5, with TRBD1 as a possible D gene (6 bases). Trimming removed 5 bases from V and 1 base from J, with 9 bases in between. Germline V lookup: CDR1 LNHDA, CDR2 SQIVND (reference sequence). The CDR3 has 14 residues. The CDR3 is CASSGGGSNQPQHF. DNA of the CDR3: TGTGCCAGTAGTGGGGGCGGAAGCAATCAGCCCCAGCATTTT.

The genes are TRBV28 and TRBJ1-5; tentative D call: TRBD1 (5 bases). The V gene lost 2 bases and the J gene lost 4 bases, with 18 bases spanning the gap. The CDR3 length is 17 residues. Germline V gene sequence: CDR1 MDHEN, CDR2 SYDVKM. The CDR3 bases are TGTGCCAGCAGTTTACGGGGGTTCGGTACTAGTAATCAGCCCCAGCATTTT. The encoded protein is CASSLRGFGTSNQPQHF.

This sequence joins TRBV10-3 and TRBJ1-2; tentatively, D is TRBD1 (5 bases). The CDR3 covers 12 residues. Germline CDR1 ENHRY, CDR2 SYGVKD. V lost 5 bases and J lost 7, with 11 bases in between. The CDR3 reads CAISPQGLGYTF. The CDR3 DNA is TGTGCCATCAGTCCCCAGGGACTTGGCTACACCTTC.

V and J are TRBV7-9 and TRBJ2-7, with 7 bases that match TRBD2. There are 16 residues in the CDR3. The junction had 14 bases not matched to a gene; V was cut back by 4 bases and J by 5 bases. Germline V gives CDR1 SEHNR, CDR2 FQNEAQ (reference sequence). CDR3 protein: CASSSPNRGGPNEQYF. The DNA of the CDR3 is TGTGCCAGCAGCTCGCCTAATCGGGGAGGGCCCAACGAGCAGTACTTC.

This chain connects TRBV7-2 to TRBJ1-5; D is ambiguous. Germline V gene sequence: CDR1 SGHTA, CDR2 FQGNSA. Trimming pared 3 bases from V and 4 bases from J, leaving 4 bases between. The CDR3 runs to 12 residues. CDR3 DNA: TGTGCCAGCAGCTTCCCTAATCAGCCCCAGCATTTT. It specifies CASSFPNQPQHF. Full variable domain (rest looked up from reference TRBV7-2 and TRBJ1-5): GAGVSQSPSNKVTEKGKDVELRCDPISGHTALYWYRQSLGQGLEFLIYFQGNSAPDKSGLPSDRFSAERTGGSVSTLTIQRTQQEDSAVYLCASSFPNQPQHFGDGTRLSIL.

This rearrangement joins TRBV24-1 to TRBJ2-2; 8 nucleotides agree with TRBD1. Germline CDR1 KGHDR, CDR2 SFDVKD. The CDR3 runs to 14 residues. The V and J ends lost 8 bases and 6 bases, in that order; junction bases with no gene match: 7. The chain's CDR3 is CATTGQGSAGELFF. The CDR3, as DNA: TGTGCCACCACCGGACAGGGATCGGCCGGGGAGCTGTTTTTT.

This clone came up once. The V and J genes are TRBV28 and TRBJ1-3; 9 nucleotides line up with TRBD1. The germline gives CDR1 MDHEN, CDR2 SYDVKM. CDR3 length: 15 amino acids. The V segment lost 5 bases and the J segment 4 bases; nucleotides outside the gene matches: 6. CDR3 sequence (DNA): TGTGCCAGCAGTCTCGCCGGACAGGGGGGAAACACCATATATTTT. Its protein is CASSLAGQGGNTIYF.

The chain links TRBV4-3 to TRBJ1-2; D possibly corresponds to TRBD1 (6 bases). With 1 base removed from V and 2 bases from J, the gap between germline ends came to 11 bases. The CDR3 length is 15 residues. CDR1 is LGHNA, CDR2 YSLEER, per germline. CDR3 amino acids: CASSQGPQGNYGYTF. The CDR3 DNA follows: TGCGCCAGCAGCCAAGGTCCCCAGGGGAACTATGGCTACACCTTC.

The chain employs TRBV18 and TRBJ2-7, with TRBD1 matching over 9 bases. The germline gives CDR1 KGHSH, CDR2 LQKENI. The CDR3 runs 18 residues. V lost 3 bases, J lost 5 bases, and 17 bases stayed unmatched. The CDR3 DNA reads TGTGCCAGCTCACCCTATATGAATTCCGGGACAGGGATACACGAGCAGTACTTC. This encodes CASSPYMNSGTGIHEQYF.